The T cell receptor (beta chain) under discussion was sequenced for a study of T cell responses to AZD1222 COVID-19 vaccine. Study-wide findings and caveats: CD4 TCRs associated with vaccination spanned spike, dominating at 160-218 and 743-854. Only a handful of AZD1222 recipients were seropositive at baseline.

A remark on this clone: Its cognate antigen is unknown.

Sequenced by immunoSEQ multiplex PCR; TCRdb stores in-frame clones only, minus some. The sample consists of 200,000 or so clones, roughly 92% of them appearing once. V lost 4 bases and J lost 6, with 11 bases in between. The CDR3 has 13 residues. The germline CDR1 and CDR2 sequences are SGHRS and YFSETQ. This clonotype was obtained from an adult who received the AZD1222 COVID-19 vaccine. This chain connects TRBV5-1 to TRBJ1-5, with a weak D call TRBD1 (6 bases). Material: peripheral blood, obtained 28 days after the second AZD1222 dose. The CDR3: CASSEGEGQPQHF. The CDR3 nucleotides are TGCGCCAGCAGCGAGGGGGAAGGTCAGCCCCAGCATTTT.